The 11 T cell receptor beta chains reported below all come from one sample, sequenced in a study of breast tumors, draining lymph nodes, adjacent tissues. Breast cancer patients provided tissue from their axillary draining lymph nodes. TCRdb called the multiplex PCR reads again in MiXCR, with one record for every CDR3 protein. The sample includes 200,000 or so distinct CDR3 sequences, 31% of them seen just once. Specimen: axillary lymph node tissue. These receptors came from a female donor with breast cancer. Some clones in this sample may be carry-over from other donors' samples.

This clonotype was seen at least ten times. V and J are TRBV7-8 and TRBJ2-2; D is uncertain. Looked up from germline, CDR1 is SGHVS and CDR2 is FQNEAQ. The V gene lost 1 base and the J gene lost 7 bases, with 13 bases spanning the gap. The CDR3 length is 15 residues. The CDR3 DNA sequence: TGTGCCAGCAGCTTAGGGGAAGCTGGCGTCGGGGAGCTGTTTTTT. Protein sequence: CASSLGEAGVGELFF.

This clonotype was counted ten times or more. This chain links TRBV2 with TRBJ1-4; 8 bases map to TRBD1. V was pared by 6 bases and J by 0 bases, with 6 bases of the junction left unmatched. Germline V lookup: CDR1 SNHLY, CDR2 FYNNEI. The CDR3 sequence is 16 residues long. The CDR3 DNA is TGTGCCAGCAGAGACAGGGGTGCCACAACTAATGAAAAACTGTTTTTT. Its translation is CASRDRGATTNEKLFF.

This clonotype was counted at least ten times. The CDR3 sequence: CSASPPGTSGYEQYF. CDR3 coding DNA: TGCAGTGCCTCCCCACCCGGGACTAGCGGCTACGAGCAGTACTTC. The chain employs TRBV20-1 and TRBJ2-7; TRBD2 matches 11 bases. The CDR3 extends over 15 amino acids. Germline V gives CDR1 DFQATT, CDR2 SNEGSKA (reference sequence). With 6 bases clipped from V and 3 bases from J, the junction kept 10 bases outside the gene matches.

The chain joins TRBV19 to TRBJ1-6; D ambiguous. Deletions cut 7 bases from V and 5 bases from J, with 12 bases between. This CDR3 is 14 amino acids long. The germline gives CDR1 LNHDA, CDR2 SQIVND (reference sequence). CDR3 DNA: TGTGCCAGTAAGTTGCAGCCCAATAATTCACCCCTCCACTTT. Residues: CASKLQPNNSPLHF.

V gene TRBV20-1 combines with J gene TRBJ1-6; 7 nucleotides agree with TRBD1. Trimming removed 6 bases from V and 7 bases from J; junction bases left unmatched: 3. Germline V gene data show CDR1 as DFQATT and CDR2 as SNEGSKA (reference sequence). This CDR3 contains 12 residues. DNA of the CDR3: TGCAGTGCCTACAGGGGAAATTCACCCCTCCACTTT. Residues: CSAYRGNSPLHF.

This clonotype was recorded at least ten times. The chain joins TRBV24-1 to TRBJ1-5; 7 bases map to TRBD1. The CDR3 is 14 amino acids. Germline V lookup: CDR1 KGHDR, CDR2 SFDVKD. J was trimmed by 1 base and V by 9 bases; bases with no gene match: 5. The chain's CDR3 is CATQGVGSNQPQHF. The DNA of the CDR3 is TGTGCCACCCAGGGGGTGGGAAGCAATCAGCCCCAGCATTTT.

At least ten counts were recorded for this clonotype. This chain links TRBV3-1 with TRBJ2-2; D call uncertain. This CDR3 comprises 14 residues. Trimming took 7 bases from V and 2 from J, leaving 11 bases between them. Germline V lookup: CDR1 LGHDT, CDR2 YNNKEL (reference sequence). CDR3 amino acids: CASNLSPNTGELFF. CDR3 in DNA: TGTGCCAGCAACCTGTCGCCCAACACCGGGGAGCTGTTTTTT.

This clonotype was found many times. The rearrangement uses TRBV6-4 and TRBJ2-4; D gene unclear. Germline V CDR1 and CDR2: MRHNA, SNTAGT. Trimming took 4 bases from V and 0 from J, leaving 10 bases between them. The CDR3 is made up of 15 amino acids. This CDR3 is CASSATRLAKNIQYF. CDR3 sequence (DNA): TGTGCCAGCAGTGCGACAAGGCTAGCCAAAAACATTCAGTACTTC.

To note about this clonotype: At one end, the junction sequence differs from germline, possibly due to a read error. Written as DNA, the CDR3 is TGCGCCAGCAGCTTGGCTAGCCCAGGTCAAAAGACCCAGAACTTC. Translating it yields CASSLASPGQKTQNF. The rearrangement links TRBV5-1 to TRBJ2-5; D might be TRBD2 (5 bases). From germline, CDR1 is SGHRS and CDR2 YFSETQ. This CDR3 contains 15 residues.

This clonotype has a handful of counts. J is TRBJ2-7 and V is TRBV4-1; D is tentatively TRBD1 or TRBD2 (6 bases each). Trimming stripped 0 bases from V and 4 bases from J, with 16 bases between. This CDR3 spans 16 amino acids. In germline, CDR1 is MGHRA, CDR2 YSYEKL. The CDR3, as DNA: TGCGCCAGCAGCCAAGATTCCTTCGCGGGACAATACGAGCAGTACTTC. Its protein product is CASSQDSFAGQYEQYF.

The V gene is TRBV11-2, the J gene TRBJ1-1; possible D gene TRBD1, 5 bases. This CDR3 comprises 16 residues. V was pared by 4 bases and J by 3 bases, with 18 bases between. CDR1 and CDR2 from the germline V gene are SGHAT and FQNNGV. CDR3 loop: CASSYPREGGDTEAFF. The CDR3 coding sequence is TGTGCCAGCAGCTACCCCAGGGAGGGTGGGGACACTGAAGCTTTCTTT.